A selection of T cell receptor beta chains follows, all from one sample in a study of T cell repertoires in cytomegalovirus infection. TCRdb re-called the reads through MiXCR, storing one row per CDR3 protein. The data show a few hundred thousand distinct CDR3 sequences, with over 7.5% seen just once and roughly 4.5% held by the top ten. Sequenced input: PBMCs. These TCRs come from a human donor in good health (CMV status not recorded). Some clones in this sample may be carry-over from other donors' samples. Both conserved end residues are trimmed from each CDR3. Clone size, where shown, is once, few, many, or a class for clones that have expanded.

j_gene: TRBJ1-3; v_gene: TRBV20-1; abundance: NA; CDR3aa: SAFGRSSGNTIY
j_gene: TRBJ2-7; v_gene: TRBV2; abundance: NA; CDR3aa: ASTGYPYEQY
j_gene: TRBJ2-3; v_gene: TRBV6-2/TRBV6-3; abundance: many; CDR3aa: ASSRRRTSGGENTQY
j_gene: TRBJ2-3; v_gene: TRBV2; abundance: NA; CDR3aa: ASSETTSGGTDTQY
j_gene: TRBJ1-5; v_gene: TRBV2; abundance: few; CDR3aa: ASSAGLHQPQH
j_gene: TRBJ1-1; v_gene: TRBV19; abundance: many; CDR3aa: ASSGYPGLLNTEAF
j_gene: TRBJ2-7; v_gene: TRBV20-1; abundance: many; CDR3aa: SARPRDRAGAYEQY
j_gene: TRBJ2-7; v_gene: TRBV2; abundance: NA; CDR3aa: ASSEAWVAGSYEQY
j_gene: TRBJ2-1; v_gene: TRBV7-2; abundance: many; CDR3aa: ASRLAGGWGNEQF
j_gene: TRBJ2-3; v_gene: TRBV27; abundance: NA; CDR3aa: ASSLKKDTQY
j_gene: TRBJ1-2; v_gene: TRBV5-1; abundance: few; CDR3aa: ASSLAGQGGGYT
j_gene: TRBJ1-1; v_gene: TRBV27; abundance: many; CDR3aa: ASSETGPTFSRGNTEAF
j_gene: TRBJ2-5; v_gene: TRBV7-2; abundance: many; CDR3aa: ASSLGGSVQETQY
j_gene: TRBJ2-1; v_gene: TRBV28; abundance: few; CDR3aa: ASSLVSPGAQF
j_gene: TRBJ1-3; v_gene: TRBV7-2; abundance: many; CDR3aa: ASSSGTFFPGNTIY
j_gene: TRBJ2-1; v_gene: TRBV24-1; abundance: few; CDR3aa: ATSPEGRSNEQF
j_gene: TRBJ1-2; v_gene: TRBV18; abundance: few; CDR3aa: ASSPGTAANYGYT
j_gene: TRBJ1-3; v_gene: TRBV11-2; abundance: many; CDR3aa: ASSGTGAGNTIY
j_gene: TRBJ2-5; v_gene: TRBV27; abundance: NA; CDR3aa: ASSFSASGRGGTQY
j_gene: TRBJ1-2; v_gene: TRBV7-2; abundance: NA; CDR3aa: ASSPGTELYGYT
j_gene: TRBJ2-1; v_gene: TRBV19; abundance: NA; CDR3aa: ASSMYEGGHYNEQF
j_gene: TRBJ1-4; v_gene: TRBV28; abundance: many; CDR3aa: ASSTGVTNEKLF
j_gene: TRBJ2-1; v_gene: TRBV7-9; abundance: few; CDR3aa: ASSPTNEQF
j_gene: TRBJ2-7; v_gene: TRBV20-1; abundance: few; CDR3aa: SAGLGLDEQY
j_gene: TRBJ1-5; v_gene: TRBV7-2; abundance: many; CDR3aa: ASSFTGGISNQPQH
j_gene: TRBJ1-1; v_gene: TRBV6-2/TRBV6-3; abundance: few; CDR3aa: ASRWDSENTEAF
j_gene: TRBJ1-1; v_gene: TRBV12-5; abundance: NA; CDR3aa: ASANTGKTANTEAF
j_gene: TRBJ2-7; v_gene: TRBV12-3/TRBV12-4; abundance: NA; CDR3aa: ASSLRRGGDGEQY
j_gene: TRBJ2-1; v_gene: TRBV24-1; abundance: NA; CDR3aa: ATSSSGMGSYNEQF
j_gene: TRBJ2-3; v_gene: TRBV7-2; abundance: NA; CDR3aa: ASSPAGGVRTDTQY
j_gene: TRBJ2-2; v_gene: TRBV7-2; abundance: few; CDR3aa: AAGPLNTGELF
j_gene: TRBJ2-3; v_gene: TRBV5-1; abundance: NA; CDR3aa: ASTPAPSTDTQY
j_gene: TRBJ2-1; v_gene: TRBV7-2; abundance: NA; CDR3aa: ASTQMAPLAGGENNEQF
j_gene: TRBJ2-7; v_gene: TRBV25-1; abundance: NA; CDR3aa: ASSDELAGRY
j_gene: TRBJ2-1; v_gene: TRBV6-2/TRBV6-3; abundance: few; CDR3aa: ASSSHRTSGRRGYNEQF
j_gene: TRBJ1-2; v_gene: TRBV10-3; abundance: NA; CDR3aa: AISADRAYGYT
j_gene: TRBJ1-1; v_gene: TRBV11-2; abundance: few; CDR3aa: ASSRGGPEAF
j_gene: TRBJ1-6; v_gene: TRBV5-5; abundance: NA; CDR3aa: ASSLASGMGSPLH
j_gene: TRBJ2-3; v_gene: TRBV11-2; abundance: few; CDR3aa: ASSLGPGVTDTQY
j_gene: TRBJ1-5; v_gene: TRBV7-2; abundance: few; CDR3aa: ASSPEGNNQPQH
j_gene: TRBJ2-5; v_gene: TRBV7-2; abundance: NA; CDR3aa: ASSRSLDETQY
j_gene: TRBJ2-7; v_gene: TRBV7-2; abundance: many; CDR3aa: ASSFHRSSYEQY
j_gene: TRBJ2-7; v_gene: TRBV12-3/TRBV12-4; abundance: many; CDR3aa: ASNQGGDSRVGEQY
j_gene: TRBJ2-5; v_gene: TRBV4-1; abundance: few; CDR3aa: ASSQVSSGGLQETQY
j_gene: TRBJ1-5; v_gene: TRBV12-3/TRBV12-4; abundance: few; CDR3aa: ASSPTGGNLNQPQH
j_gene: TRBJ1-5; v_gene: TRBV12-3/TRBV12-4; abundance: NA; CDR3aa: ASRGGTASNQPQH
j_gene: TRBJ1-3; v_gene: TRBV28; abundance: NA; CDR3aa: ASSDTGDGNTIY
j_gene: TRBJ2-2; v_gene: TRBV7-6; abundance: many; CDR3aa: ASSERQGNTGELF
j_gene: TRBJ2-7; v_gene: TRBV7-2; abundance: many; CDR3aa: ASSSQGASIYEQY
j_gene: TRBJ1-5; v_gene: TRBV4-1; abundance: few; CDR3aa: ASSQSKTAGNQPQH
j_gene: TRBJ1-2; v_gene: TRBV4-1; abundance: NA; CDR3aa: ASSQDILDPAFYGYT
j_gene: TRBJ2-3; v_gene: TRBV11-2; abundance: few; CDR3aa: ASSRLAGSTDTQY